A selection of T cell receptor beta chains follows, all from one sample in a study of T cell responses to AZD1222 COVID-19 vaccine. Clones were sequenced by immunoSEQ multiplex PCR, and TCRdb holds only the in-frame ones, with some missing. The sample has about 120,000 clones, about 90% seen once. Source: peripheral blood, taken on day 0 of MenACWY control vaccination. Every receptor here comes from an adult in good health. Each CDR3 is given with its conserved first and last residue. A D gene is named only where the DNA matches it firmly. Clone size is not always given. Where it is, it says once, few, many or a class for expanded clones.

J gene: TRBJ2-2
V gene: TRBV7-6
clone size: .
D gene: .
CDR3 protein: CASRAGTNTGELFF
CDR3 DNA: TGTGCCAGCAGGGCGGGGACGAACACCGGGGAGCTGTTTTTT

J gene: TRBJ2-3
V gene: TRBV7-8
clone size: .
D gene: .
CDR3 protein: CASSLRPNSDASTDTQYF
CDR3 DNA: TGTGCCAGCAGCTTAAGACCAAACAGCGATGCTAGCACAGATACGCAGTATTTT

J gene: TRBJ1-4
V gene: TRBV11-2
clone size: .
D gene: .
CDR3 protein: CASRRGGGRATNEKLFF
CDR3 DNA: TGTGCCAGCAGGAGAGGGGGGGGGCGCGCAACTAATGAAAAACTGTTTTTT

J gene: TRBJ2-7
V gene: TRBV11-2
clone size: once
D gene: .
CDR3 protein: CASSLESYEQYF
CDR3 DNA: TGTGCCAGCAGCTTAGAGAGCTACGAGCAGTACTTC

J gene: TRBJ2-1
V gene: TRBV5-1
clone size: .
D gene: TRBD1
CDR3 protein: CASSLGDRARSYNEQFF
CDR3 DNA: TGCGCCAGCAGCTTGGGGGACAGGGCTAGGTCCTACAATGAGCAGTTCTTC

J gene: TRBJ1-1
V gene: TRBV4-1
clone size: .
D gene: .
CDR3 protein: CASSQALGQSNTEAFF
CDR3 DNA: TGCGCCAGCAGCCAAGCCCTCGGTCAATCGAACACTGAAGCTTTCTTT

J gene: TRBJ1-6
V gene: TRBV2
clone size: .
D gene: .
CDR3 protein: CASSVAGADSPLHF
CDR3 DNA: TGTGCCAGCAGTGTCGCGGGGGCGGATTCACCCCTCCACTTT

J gene: TRBJ2-3
V gene: TRBV7-3
clone size: .
D gene: .
CDR3 protein: CASSKGTDTQYF
CDR3 DNA: TGTGCCAGCAGCAAAGGAACAGATACGCAGTATTTT

J gene: TRBJ2-1
V gene: TRBV5-5
clone size: .
D gene: TRBD2
CDR3 protein: CASSQLAGVDNEQFF
CDR3 DNA: TGTGCCAGCAGCCAACTAGCGGGAGTCGACAATGAGCAGTTCTTC

J gene: TRBJ1-5
V gene: TRBV12-3/TRBV12-4
clone size: .
D gene: .
CDR3 protein: CASRAANQPQHF
CDR3 DNA: TGTGCCAGCAGGGCAGCAAATCAGCCCCAGCATTTT

J gene: TRBJ1-1
V gene: TRBV7-8
clone size: .
D gene: .
CDR3 protein: CASSPLARMNTEAFF
CDR3 DNA: TGTGCCAGCAGCCCACTGGCACGGATGAACACTGAAGCTTTCTTT

J gene: TRBJ2-1
V gene: TRBV7-6
clone size: .
D gene: TRBD1
CDR3 protein: CASSGWGQGLNEQFF
CDR3 DNA: TGTGCCAGCAGCGGCTGGGGACAGGGGTTAAATGAGCAGTTCTTC

J gene: TRBJ2-2
V gene: TRBV5-1
clone size: once
D gene: TRBD1
CDR3 protein: CASSSGTARSGELFF
CDR3 DNA: TGCGCCAGCAGCTCCGGGACAGCCCGGTCCGGGGAGCTGTTTTTT

J gene: TRBJ1-6
V gene: TRBV9
clone size: .
D gene: .
CDR3 protein: CASSVGDRIPDSPLHF
CDR3 DNA: TGTGCCAGCAGCGTAGGCGACAGGATTCCTGATTCACCCCTCCACTTT

J gene: TRBJ1-1
V gene: TRBV7-8
clone size: .
D gene: .
CDR3 protein: CASSLRLSVRGAEAFF
CDR3 DNA: TGTGCCAGCAGCTTAAGATTGAGTGTTCGAGGGGCTGAAGCTTTCTTT

J gene: TRBJ2-3
V gene: TRBV12-3/TRBV12-4
clone size: .
D gene: .
CDR3 protein: CASSPHTDTQYF
CDR3 DNA: TGTGCCAGCAGTCCACACACAGATACGCAGTATTTT

J gene: TRBJ2-2
V gene: TRBV7-9
clone size: .
D gene: .
CDR3 protein: CASSSRTVGLNTGELFF
CDR3 DNA: TGTGCCAGCAGCTCTCGGACAGTCGGACTGAACACCGGGGAGCTGTTTTTT

J gene: TRBJ2-7
V gene: TRBV4-1
clone size: once
D gene: .
CDR3 protein: CASSQDPRNPFYEQYF
CDR3 DNA: TGCGCCAGCAGCCAAGATCCCAGAAACCCGTTCTACGAGCAGTACTTC

J gene: TRBJ2-5
V gene: TRBV15
clone size: once
D gene: TRBD1
CDR3 protein: CATSRDREETQYF
CDR3 DNA: TGTGCCACCAGCAGGGACAGGGAAGAGACCCAGTACTTC

J gene: TRBJ1-2
V gene: TRBV28
clone size: .
D gene: .
CDR3 protein: CASSFSGLYGYTF
CDR3 DNA: TGTGCCAGCAGTTTTTCTGGTCTATATGGCTACACCTTC

J gene: TRBJ1-2
V gene: TRBV28
clone size: .
D gene: .
CDR3 protein: CASSLTPGTNYGYTF
CDR3 DNA: TGTGCCAGCAGTTTAACCCCGGGGACCAACTATGGCTACACCTTC

J gene: TRBJ1-5
V gene: TRBV6-6
clone size: .
D gene: .
CDR3 protein: CASSYGAENSNQPQHF
CDR3 DNA: TGTGCCAGCAGTTACGGGGCAGAAAATAGCAATCAGCCCCAGCATTTT

J gene: TRBJ1-2
V gene: TRBV7-9
clone size: .
D gene: .
CDR3 protein: CASSLREGGDYGYTF
CDR3 DNA: TGTGCCAGCAGCCTCCGCGAGGGAGGGGACTATGGCTACACCTTC

J gene: TRBJ2-3
V gene: TRBV11-2
clone size: .
D gene: TRBD2
CDR3 protein: CASSSTAGTSGKTDTQYF
CDR3 DNA: TGTGCCAGCAGCTCGACCGCCGGGACTAGCGGTAAAACAGATACGCAGTATTTT

J gene: TRBJ2-3
V gene: TRBV7-2
clone size: .
D gene: TRBD2
CDR3 protein: CASSPWGTSEGTQYF
CDR3 DNA: TGTGCCAGCAGCCCCTGGGGGACTAGCGAGGGTACGCAGTATTTT

J gene: TRBJ2-2
V gene: TRBV20-1
clone size: .
D gene: .
CDR3 protein: CSAKNGELFF
CDR3 DNA: TGCAGTGCCAAGAACGGGGAGCTGTTTTTT

J gene: TRBJ2-1
V gene: TRBV30
clone size: .
D gene: .
CDR3 protein: CAWTDSSYNEQFF
CDR3 DNA: TGTGCCTGGACGGACAGTTCCTACAATGAGCAGTTCTTC

J gene: TRBJ2-2
V gene: TRBV15
clone size: .
D gene: .
CDR3 protein: CATMEGHTGELFF
CDR3 DNA: TGTGCCACCATGGAGGGGCACACCGGGGAGCTGTTTTTT

J gene: TRBJ2-4
V gene: TRBV3-1/TRBV3-2
clone size: .
D gene: TRBD2
CDR3 protein: CASSQDLGGRNIQYF
CDR3 DNA: TGTGCCAGCAGCCAAGATCTTGGCGGGAGAAACATTCAGTACTTC

J gene: TRBJ1-1
V gene: TRBV7-6
clone size: .
D gene: .
CDR3 protein: CASSLVSGTEAFF
CDR3 DNA: TGTGCCAGCAGCTTAGTTTCCGGCACTGAAGCTTTCTTT

J gene: TRBJ1-1
V gene: TRBV6-7
clone size: .
D gene: .
CDR3 protein: CASSYFRALSEAFF
CDR3 DNA: TGTGCCAGCAGTTACTTCAGGGCTTTGTCTGAAGCTTTCTTT

J gene: TRBJ2-7
V gene: TRBV5-4
clone size: .
D gene: .
CDR3 protein: CASSLVGSWEQYF
CDR3 DNA: TGTGCCAGCAGCTTGGTTGGTAGCTGGGAGCAGTACTTC

J gene: TRBJ1-4
V gene: TRBV14
clone size: few
D gene: .
CDR3 protein: CASSQVHLFNEKLFF
CDR3 DNA: TGTGCCAGCAGCCAAGTTCACCTTTTTAATGAAAAACTGTTTTTT

J gene: TRBJ2-1
V gene: TRBV7-9
clone size: .
D gene: .
CDR3 protein: CASSSHNYNEQFF
CDR3 DNA: TGTGCCAGCAGCTCCCACAATTACAATGAGCAGTTCTTC

J gene: TRBJ1-5
V gene: TRBV7-8
clone size: .
D gene: .
CDR3 protein: CASSLRQADQPQHF
CDR3 DNA: TGTGCCAGCAGCCTTCGACAGGCCGATCAGCCCCAGCATTTT

J gene: TRBJ2-2
V gene: TRBV7-2
clone size: .
D gene: .
CDR3 protein: CASSATNTGELFF
CDR3 DNA: TGTGCCAGCAGCGCAACGAACACCGGGGAGCTGTTTTTT

J gene: TRBJ2-2
V gene: TRBV6-2/TRBV6-3
clone size: .
D gene: .
CDR3 protein: CASTPGTNRANTGELFF
CDR3 DNA: TGTGCCAGCACCCCGGGCACCAACAGGGCGAACACCGGGGAGCTGTTTTTT

J gene: TRBJ1-6
V gene: TRBV24-1
clone size: .
D gene: .
CDR3 protein: CATSRAIGSPLHF
CDR3 DNA: TGTGCCACCAGCCGGGCCATCGGTTCACCCCTCCACTTT

J gene: TRBJ1-2
V gene: TRBV5-4
clone size: .
D gene: .
CDR3 protein: CASSLVGGRGYGYTF
CDR3 DNA: TGTGCCAGCAGCTTGGTCGGGGGGCGTGGGTATGGCTACACCTTC

J gene: TRBJ2-1
V gene: TRBV19
clone size: .
D gene: .
CDR3 protein: CASSIGQGPYNEQFF
CDR3 DNA: TGTGCCAGTAGTATAGGGCAGGGACCCTACAATGAGCAGTTCTTC

J gene: TRBJ2-5
V gene: TRBV5-4
clone size: .
D gene: TRBD1
CDR3 protein: CASSLESAGQGFRETQYF
CDR3 DNA: TGTGCCAGCAGCTTGGAATCGGCGGGACAGGGGTTTCGGGAGACCCAGTACTTC

J gene: TRBJ2-4
V gene: TRBV7-2
clone size: .
D gene: TRBD2
CDR3 protein: CASSLATSPNIQYF
CDR3 DNA: TGTGCCAGCAGCTTAGCGACTAGCCCTAACATTCAGTACTTC

J gene: TRBJ1-2
V gene: TRBV6-5
clone size: .
D gene: .
CDR3 protein: CASSYSQGQGYGYTF
CDR3 DNA: TGTGCCAGCAGTTACTCTCAGGGCCAGGGGTATGGCTACACCTTC

J gene: TRBJ1-3
V gene: TRBV10-1
clone size: .
D gene: TRBD1
CDR3 protein: CASSGPGQGMEGNTIYF
CDR3 DNA: TGCGCCAGCAGTGGCCCGGGACAGGGAATGGAAGGAAACACCATATATTTT

J gene: TRBJ1-5
V gene: TRBV7-2
clone size: .
D gene: .
CDR3 protein: CASSLVGRINQPQHF
CDR3 DNA: TGTGCCAGCAGCTTAGTAGGTAGGATCAATCAGCCCCAGCATTTT

J gene: TRBJ1-2
V gene: TRBV28
clone size: .
D gene: .
CDR3 protein: CASSITDIYGYTF
CDR3 DNA: TGTGCCAGCAGTATAACGGACATCTATGGCTACACCTTC

J gene: TRBJ1-5
V gene: TRBV14
clone size: .
D gene: .
CDR3 protein: CASSLQSGPQHF
CDR3 DNA: TGTGCCAGCAGCCTGCAGTCTGGGCCCCAGCATTTT

J gene: TRBJ1-1
V gene: TRBV6-4
clone size: .
D gene: .
CDR3 protein: CASSGSMNTEAFF
CDR3 DNA: TGTGCCAGCAGTGGCAGCATGAACACTGAAGCTTTCTTT

J gene: TRBJ2-3
V gene: TRBV11-2
clone size: .
D gene: .
CDR3 protein: CASSSTRGVTDTQYF
CDR3 DNA: TGTGCCAGCAGCTCTACCAGGGGAGTCACAGATACGCAGTATTTT

J gene: TRBJ2-7
V gene: TRBV5-3
clone size: .
D gene: .
CDR3 protein: CARSSYEQYF
CDR3 DNA: TGTGCCAGAAGCAGCTACGAGCAGTACTTC

J gene: TRBJ1-3
V gene: TRBV7-2
clone size: .
D gene: .
CDR3 protein: CASSRGDFGNTIYF
CDR3 DNA: TGTGCCAGCAGCAGAGGGGATTTCGGAAACACCATATATTTT

J gene: TRBJ2-7
V gene: TRBV27
clone size: .
D gene: .
CDR3 protein: CASSSLNSYEQYF
CDR3 DNA: TGTGCCAGCAGTTCCCTTAATTCCTACGAGCAGTACTTC

J gene: TRBJ1-2
V gene: TRBV5-6
clone size: .
D gene: .
CDR3 protein: CASSLEGERQLYGYTF
CDR3 DNA: TGTGCCAGCAGCTTGGAAGGCGAGCGACAACTGTATGGCTACACCTTC

J gene: TRBJ2-5
V gene: TRBV27
clone size: .
D gene: TRBD2
CDR3 protein: CASSFLRGEGSETQYF
CDR3 DNA: TGTGCCAGCAGTTTTCTCCGCGGGGAGGGGTCGGAGACCCAGTACTTC

J gene: TRBJ2-1
V gene: TRBV11-2
clone size: .
D gene: TRBD2
CDR3 protein: CASILTSGGSSYNEQFF
CDR3 DNA: TGTGCCAGCATCCTCACTAGCGGGGGGAGCTCCTACAATGAGCAGTTCTTC